These T cell receptor beta chains were read from a single sample in a study of blood T cells in healthy people across ages. TCRdb reprocessed the 5' RACE reads with MiXCR, giving one entry per CDR3 protein. The table shows nearly 800,000 distinct CDR3 sequences, with more than 50% occurring only once. Sample: blood. The receptor set was obtained from a man in his forties in good health. Each CDR3 is given without its conserved first and last residue.

j_call | v_call | cdr3_length | cdr3_aa
TRBJ2-1 | TRBV20-1 | 12 | SANPSDRVNEQF
TRBJ2-4 | TRBV5-6 | 15 | ASSLGTGTGAKNIRY
TRBJ2-7 | TRBV4-3 | 13 | ASSRSLLISYEQY
TRBJ2-3 | TRBV27 | 12 | ASTGGLAKDTQY
TRBJ2-7 | TRBV12-3/TRBV12-4 | 13 | ASSLDGQRGYEQY
TRBJ2-7 | TRBV27 | 11 | ASSSSGGSEQY
TRBJ2-7 | TRBV12-3/TRBV12-4 | 13 | ASRPTGRQLYEQY
TRBJ1-2 | TRBV3-1 | 9 | ASSQDLTYT
TRBJ1-1 | TRBV6-1 | 11 | ASSGTVLGEAF
TRBJ2-7 | TRBV6-2/TRBV6-3 | 13 | ASRYLKGAYYEQY
TRBJ2-3 | TRBV6-2/TRBV6-3 | 14 | ASSYLLLAGTDTQY
TRBJ2-4 | TRBV5-1 | 12 | ASSLETRGNIQY
TRBJ2-3 | TRBV20-1 | 12 | SAPLAGGTDTQY
TRBJ1-2 | TRBV29-1 | 12 | SVEGDPGDYGYT
TRBJ2-3 | TRBV24-1 | 13 | ATSDARLVPDTQY
. | TRBV12-3/TRBV12-4 | 11 | ASSLAGGYIQY
TRBJ1-6 | TRBV4-1 | 14 | ASSQDAAENYSPLH
TRBJ2-1 | TRBV20-1 | 12 | SAREGPVYNEQF
TRBJ2-3 | TRBV20-1 | 12 | SARETGGTDTQY
TRBJ1-1 | TRBV29-1 | 6 | SAPEAF
TRBJ2-1 | TRBV6-5 | 13 | ASSYSRSPYNEQF
TRBJ2-1 | TRBV7-2 | 15 | ASSLHKTSGGANEQF
TRBJ2-7 | TRBV2 | 12 | ASLRDLSSYEQY
TRBJ1-4 | TRBV27 | 11 | ASRMGTGEKLF
TRBJ2-1 | TRBV11-2 | 16 | ASSRRAVAGGLPNEQF
TRBJ2-7 | TRBV6-2/TRBV6-3 | 11 | ASRPGTGYEQY
TRBJ2-7 | TRBV11-3 | 13 | ASSLKREAYNEQY
TRBJ2-7 | TRBV29-1 | 12 | SVEETGGSHEQY
TRBJ2-1 | TRBV7-2 | 13 | ASSQGLTSYNEQF
TRBJ2-5 | TRBV12-5 | 10 | ASGWIVETQY
TRBJ1-2 | TRBV13 | 11 | ASSKGLGEGYT
TRBJ2-7 | TRBV7-9 | 14 | ASSYKPGTLTYEQY
TRBJ1-2 | TRBV12-3/TRBV12-4 | 11 | ASSYTGGNGYT
TRBJ1-2 | TRBV9 | 12 | ASSVVGRNYGYT
TRBJ2-2 | TRBV7-9 | 11 | ASSFSYTGELF
TRBJ2-5 | TRBV9 | 14 | ASSVGAGDFQETQY
TRBJ2-1 | TRBV29-1 | 11 | SFGRSYSNEQF
TRBJ1-2 | TRBV7-2 | 13 | ASSLKTAALKGYT
TRBJ1-2 | TRBV13 | 11 | ASSLVSLNGYT
TRBJ1-2 | TRBV25-1 | 11 | ASSRGQVYGYT
. | TRBV9 | 13 | ASSPLAGGRYEQY
TRBJ2-1 | TRBV20-1 | 12 | SARLRGRHNEQF
TRBJ2-2 | TRBV2 | 11 | ASSVISFGELF
TRBJ2-3 | TRBV29-1 | 11 | SVDVDSTDTQY
TRBJ2-7 | TRBV10-3 | 13 | AISKSAGNYYEQY
TRBJ1-1 | TRBV29-1 | 11 | SGGEQGNTEAF
TRBJ2-3 | TRBV7-2 | 14 | ASSLVLAGIPDTQY
TRBJ1-2 | TRBV3-1 | 11 | ASSRGQGDGYT
TRBJ2-1 | TRBV2 | 13 | ASSEARGSHNEQF
TRBJ2-3 | TRBV24-1 | 12 | ATSDFSRWDTQY
TRBJ2-7 | TRBV6-6 | 10 | ASSYGVGEQY
TRBJ1-2 | TRBV7-6 | 13 | ASSPLPQTNYGYT